What follows are 14 T cell receptor beta chains derived from one specimen sequenced in a study of beta chain features in type 1 diabetes. All of the isolated RNA was reverse transcribed, so expressed TCRB transcripts were sequenced. The table came from immunoSEQ multiplex PCR; TCRdb's copy has only in-frame clones and leaves some out. The sample lists roughly 230,000 clones, around 10% occurring once. Sequencing was carried out using naive CD4+ T cells from blood. These receptors were obtained from a woman aged 18-29 years in good health.

J is TRBJ2-1 and V is TRBV5-4, with D possibly TRBD2 on 6 matching bases. This CDR3 is 12 amino acids long. V was cut by 7 bases and J by 6 bases, with 11 bases left in between. The germline CDR1 and CDR2 sequences are SGHNT and YYREEE (reference sequence). CDR3 bases: TGTGCCAGCCACCCGCGGGGCAATGAGCAGTTCTTC. Protein product: CASHPRGNEQFF.

This clone was detected a few times. This chain uses TRBV28 with TRBJ2-2; D possibly corresponds to TRBD1 (5 bases). Germline CDR1 and CDR2: MDHEN and SYDVKM. V lost 4 bases, J lost 7 bases, and 19 bases lay in between. There are 16 residues in the CDR3. CDR3 sequence reads: CASSYLAGLKGGELFF. In DNA, the CDR3 is TGTGCCAGCAGTTATCTCGCAGGGCTAAAAGGCGGGGAGCTGTTTTTT.

The chain joins TRBV5-1 to TRBJ2-7; a possible D gene is TRBD1 (6 bases). Germline V gene data show CDR1 as SGHRS and CDR2 as YFSETQ. The V end was cut by 4 bases, the J end by 2 bases, with 13 bases between. This CDR3 is 14 amino acids long. CDR3 nucleotide sequence: TGCGCCAGCAGCCGGAGGACAGAACCCTACGAGCAGTACTTC. It translates to CASSRRTEPYEQYF.

This clone was picked up a small number of times. The chain is built from TRBV20-1 and TRBJ1-4; D is ambiguous. The V and J ends lost 5 bases and 5 bases respectively, with 6 bases between them. Germline-derived CDR1 and CDR2 are DFQATT and SNEGSKA (reference sequence). The CDR3 is made up of 11 amino acids. In DNA, the CDR3 is TGCAGTGCTCGGGAAAATGAAAAACTGTTTTTT. This sequence encodes CSARENEKLFF.

This clone was picked up a small number of times. The CDR3 here is CARVPGGPDTDTQYF. Written as DNA, the CDR3 is TGTGCCAGGGTCCCCGGCGGCCCTGACACAGATACGCAGTATTTT. The chain combines TRBV6-1 with TRBJ2-3; D is undetermined. Deletions cut 9 bases from V and 2 bases from J, with 18 bases between. Germline CDR1 reads MNHNS; CDR2 reads SASEGT. The CDR3 extends over 15 amino acids.

Only a few counts were recorded for this clone. V usage is TRBV6-1 and J usage is TRBJ1-2; D is possibly TRBD1 (6 bases). V lost 3 bases to trimming and J lost 1 base, with 9 bases between them. Germline values: CDR1 MNHNS, CDR2 SASEGT. CDR3 length equals 14 residues. CDR3 sequence (DNA): TGTGCCAGCAGTGAGGGGACACGTAACTATGGCTACACCTTC. This sequence encodes CASSEGTRNYGYTF.

The V gene is TRBV28, the J gene TRBJ2-2, with D unclear. Deletions cut 7 bases from V and 6 bases from J, with 21 bases between. This CDR3 spans 16 amino acids. Germline lookup yields CDR1 MDHEN and CDR2 SYDVKM. CDR3 sequence (DNA): TGTGCCAGCACCCGGATAGCCGCAGACGGTGCCGGGGAGCTGTTTTTT. Translation: CASTRIAADGAGELFF.

This clone was counted between two and nine times. One end of the junction fails to match germline, which may point to a read error. The chain links TRBV4-1 to TRBJ1-2, with a tentative D call TRBD1 (6 bases). This CDR3 contains 14 residues. Germline V CDR1 and CDR2: MGHRA, YSYEKL. The DNA for the CDR3 is TGTGCCAGCAGACAAGCAGGGGCGCCCTATGGCTACACCTTC. Protein: CASRQAGAPYGYTF.

This clone was observed a handful of times. The gene calls are TRBV7-2 and TRBJ2-1; 13 bases are a match to TRBD2. After removal of 5 bases from V and 9 bases from J, the junction contained 7 bases not matched to a gene. Germline V gene data show CDR1 as SGHTA and CDR2 as FQGNSA. The CDR3 runs 15 residues. The CDR3 nucleotides are TGTGCCAGCAGCCCAGCGGGGACTAGCGGGACTGAGCAGTTCTTC. This codes for CASSPAGTSGTEQFF. The whole variable domain, remainder taken from reference TRBV7-2 and TRBJ2-1, is GAGVSQSPSNKVTEKGKDVELRCDPISGHTALYWYRQSLGQGLEFLIYFQGNSAPDKSGLPSDRFSAERTGGSVSTLTIQRTQQEDSAVYLCASSPAGTSGTEQFFGPGTRLTVL.

The chain links TRBV6-5 to TRBJ1-2; 10 bases agree with TRBD1. Germline loops: CDR1 MNHEY, CDR2 SVGAGI. The CDR3 length is 14 residues. V was pared by 6 bases and J by 8 bases, with 9 bases of the junction left unmatched. CDR3 bases: TGTGCCAGCAGCCCTCCGGGGACAGGGGACGGCTACACCTTC. Its translation is CASSPPGTGDGYTF.

V and J are TRBV11-2 and TRBJ2-1; D call uncertain. Germline CDR1 and CDR2: SGHAT and FQNNGV. V gave up 4 bases and J gave up 6 bases, with 10 bases separating them. The CDR3 runs 13 residues. In nucleotides, the CDR3 is TGTGCCAGCAGCTCCCCCTGGAGCAATGAGCAGTTCTTC. Translation: CASSSPWSNEQFF.

This clone was detected only a few times. The chain couples TRBV19 to TRBJ1-6, with 9 bases fitting TRBD1. With V trimmed by 7 bases and J by 6 bases, 4 bases remained unmatched. The germline gives CDR1 LNHDA, CDR2 SQIVND (reference sequence). The CDR3 length is 14 residues. CDR3 amino acids: CASTNRGLNSPLHF. In DNA form, the CDR3 reads TGTGCCAGTACAAACAGGGGGCTTAATTCACCCCTCCACTTT.

The chain is built from TRBV6-1 and TRBJ1-1; D not certain. CDR1 is MNHNS and CDR2 is SASEGT in the germline V gene. V was clipped by 4 bases and J by 2 bases, with 11 bases between them. The CDR3 has 14 residues. CDR3 DNA: TGTGCCAGCAGTGCAACAGTTACTAACACTGAAGCTTTCTTT. Encoded protein: CASSATVTNTEAFF.

This clone was seen more than once but under ten times. The CDR3 sequence is CASSWDRGRNEQFF. CDR3 DNA: TGTGCCAGCAGCTGGGACAGGGGTAGGAATGAGCAGTTCTTC. The J gene is TRBJ2-1, the V gene TRBV5-5; 10 bases map to TRBD1. This CDR3 is 14 amino acids long. Germline CDR1 is SGHKS and CDR2 is YYEKEE (reference sequence). The trim removed 3 bases at V and 7 bases at J, leaving 4 bases unmatched.